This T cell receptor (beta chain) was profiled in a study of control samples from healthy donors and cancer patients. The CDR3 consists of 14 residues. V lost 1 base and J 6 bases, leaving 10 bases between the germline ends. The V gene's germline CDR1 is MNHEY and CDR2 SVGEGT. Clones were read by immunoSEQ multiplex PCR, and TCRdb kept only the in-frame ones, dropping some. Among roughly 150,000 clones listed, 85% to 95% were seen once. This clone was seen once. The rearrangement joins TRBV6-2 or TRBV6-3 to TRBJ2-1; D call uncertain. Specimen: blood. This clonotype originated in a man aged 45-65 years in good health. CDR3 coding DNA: TGTGCCAGCAGTTACTATGGTAGGACCAATGAGCAGTTCTTC. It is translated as CASSYYGRTNEQFF.